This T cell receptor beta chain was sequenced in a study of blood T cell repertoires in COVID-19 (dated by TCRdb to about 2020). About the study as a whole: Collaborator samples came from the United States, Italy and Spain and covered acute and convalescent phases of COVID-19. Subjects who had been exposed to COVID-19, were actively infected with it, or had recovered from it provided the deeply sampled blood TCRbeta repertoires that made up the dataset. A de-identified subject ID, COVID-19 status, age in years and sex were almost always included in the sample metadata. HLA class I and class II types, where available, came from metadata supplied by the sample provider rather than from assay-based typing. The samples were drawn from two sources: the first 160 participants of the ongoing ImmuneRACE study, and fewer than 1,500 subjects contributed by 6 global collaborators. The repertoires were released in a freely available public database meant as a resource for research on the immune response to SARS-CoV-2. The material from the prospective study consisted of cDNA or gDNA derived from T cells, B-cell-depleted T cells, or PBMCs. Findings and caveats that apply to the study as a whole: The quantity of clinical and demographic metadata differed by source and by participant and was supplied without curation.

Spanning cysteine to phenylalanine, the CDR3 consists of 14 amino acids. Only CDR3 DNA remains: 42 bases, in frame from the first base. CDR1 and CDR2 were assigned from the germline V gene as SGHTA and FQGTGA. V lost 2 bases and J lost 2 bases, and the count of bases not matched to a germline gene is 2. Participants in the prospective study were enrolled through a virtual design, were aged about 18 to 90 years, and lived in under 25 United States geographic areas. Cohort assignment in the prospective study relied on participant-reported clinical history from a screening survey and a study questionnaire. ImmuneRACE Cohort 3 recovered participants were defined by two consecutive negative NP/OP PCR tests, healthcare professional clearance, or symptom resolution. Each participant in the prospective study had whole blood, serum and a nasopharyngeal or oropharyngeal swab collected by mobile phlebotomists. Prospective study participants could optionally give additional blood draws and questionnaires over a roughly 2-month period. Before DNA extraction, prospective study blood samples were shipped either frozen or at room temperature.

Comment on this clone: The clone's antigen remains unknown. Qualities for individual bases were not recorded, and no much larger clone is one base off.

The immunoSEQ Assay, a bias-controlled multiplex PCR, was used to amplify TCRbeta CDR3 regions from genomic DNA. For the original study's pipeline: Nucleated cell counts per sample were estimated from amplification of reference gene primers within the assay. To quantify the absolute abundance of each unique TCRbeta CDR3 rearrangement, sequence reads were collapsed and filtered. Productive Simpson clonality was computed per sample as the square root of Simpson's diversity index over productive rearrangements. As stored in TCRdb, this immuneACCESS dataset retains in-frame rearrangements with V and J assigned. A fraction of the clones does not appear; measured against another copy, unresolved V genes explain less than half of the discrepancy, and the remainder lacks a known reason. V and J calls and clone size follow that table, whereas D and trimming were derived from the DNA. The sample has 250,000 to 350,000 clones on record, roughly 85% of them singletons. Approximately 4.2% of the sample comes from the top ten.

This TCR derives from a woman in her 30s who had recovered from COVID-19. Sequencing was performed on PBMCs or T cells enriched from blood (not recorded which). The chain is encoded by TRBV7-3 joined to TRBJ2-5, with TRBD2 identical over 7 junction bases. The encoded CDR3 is CASSLVGGQETQYF. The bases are TGTGCCAGCAGCTTAGTCGGGGGGCAAGAGACCCAGTACTTC. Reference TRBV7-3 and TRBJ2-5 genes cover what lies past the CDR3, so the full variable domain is GAGVSQTPSNKVTEKGKYVELRCDPISGHTALYWYRQSLGQGPEFLIYFQGTGAADDSGLPNDRFFAVRPEGSVSTLKIQRTERGDSAVYLCASSLVGGQETQYFGPGTRLLVL.